Listed below are T cell receptor beta chains from one sample, sequenced in a study of blood T cell repertoires in COVID-19. Sequenced by immunoSEQ multiplex PCR; TCRdb stores in-frame clones only, minus some. The sample contains a few hundred thousand clones, about 85% of which appear only once. The sample comprised PBMCs or T cells enriched from blood (not recorded which). The receptors were sampled from a woman between 45 and 65 years old who had recovered from COVID-19. Each CDR3 is given with its conserved first and last residue. Fields, in order: J gene, D gene, V gene, clone size, CDR3 DNA, CDR3 protein. A D gene is named only where the DNA matches it firmly. Some rows have no size entry. The others give once, few or many, or a class for an expanded clone.

J gene: TRBJ2-1
D gene: .
V gene: TRBV27
clone size: .
CDR3 DNA: TGTGCCAGCAGCCTAACTAGTCTGGGTGAGCAGTTCTTC
CDR3 protein: CASSLTSLGEQFF

J gene: TRBJ1-6
D gene: TRBD1
V gene: TRBV7-8
clone size: once
CDR3 DNA: TGTGCCAGCAGCCCCAGGACAGGAGTCCCGACCCTCCACTTT
CDR3 protein: CASSPRTGVPTLHF

J gene: TRBJ1-3
D gene: .
V gene: TRBV28
clone size: .
CDR3 DNA: TGTGCCAGCAGTTTCGGCGGCCCGTCTGGAAACACCATATATTTT
CDR3 protein: CASSFGGPSGNTIYF

J gene: TRBJ2-5
D gene: TRBD2
V gene: TRBV11-2
clone size: once
CDR3 DNA: TGTGCCAGCAGCTTAGAGGGGGTGGGGAGCGGGAGACGAGAGACCCAGTACTTC
CDR3 protein: CASSLEGVGSGRRETQYF

J gene: TRBJ2-3
D gene: TRBD2
V gene: TRBV7-2
clone size: once
CDR3 DNA: TGTGCCAGCAGCGACCACTCCGGAAGTAGCGGGAACACAGATACGCAGTATTTT
CDR3 protein: CASSDHSGSSGNTDTQYF

J gene: TRBJ2-7
D gene: .
V gene: TRBV24-1
clone size: .
CDR3 DNA: TGTGCCACCAGTGACCTCTACGAGCAGTACTTC
CDR3 protein: CATSDLYEQYF

J gene: TRBJ2-1
D gene: .
V gene: TRBV19
clone size: .
CDR3 DNA: TGTGCCAGTAGTATAGGGGTCGGGGGTAGCCCTGAGGAGCAGTTCTTC
CDR3 protein: CASSIGVGGSPEEQFF

J gene: TRBJ2-5
D gene: .
V gene: TRBV28
clone size: .
CDR3 DNA: TGTGCCAGCAGGCGTACGGATGGGCGGGTGTCCGGAGAGACCCAGTACTTC
CDR3 protein: CASRRTDGRVSGETQYF

J gene: TRBJ1-2
D gene: .
V gene: TRBV12-3/TRBV12-4
clone size: .
CDR3 DNA: TGTGCCAGCAGTTTTATAGGGGGAGGCTACACCTTC
CDR3 protein: CASSFIGGGYTF

J gene: TRBJ2-7
D gene: .
V gene: TRBV3-1/TRBV3-2
clone size: .
CDR3 DNA: TGTGCCAGCACCCCCTCGCTCACACGGAGCTCCTACGAGCAGTACTTC
CDR3 protein: CASTPSLTRSSYEQYF

J gene: TRBJ1-5
D gene: TRBD1
V gene: TRBV9
clone size: .
CDR3 DNA: TGTGCCAGCAGCGTAGGGTCCGACAGGGTTCAGCCCCAGCATTTT
CDR3 protein: CASSVGSDRVQPQHF

J gene: TRBJ1-2
D gene: TRBD1
V gene: TRBV6-5
clone size: .
CDR3 DNA: TGTGCCAGCAGCTTCGACAGGGGGTATGGCTACACCTTC
CDR3 protein: CASSFDRGYGYTF

J gene: TRBJ1-1
D gene: TRBD1
V gene: TRBV5-1
clone size: few
CDR3 DNA: TGCGCCAGCAGCGGCAGACAGGGACTTGAAGCTTTCTTT
CDR3 protein: CASSGRQGLEAFF

J gene: TRBJ2-7
D gene: .
V gene: TRBV29-1
clone size: .
CDR3 DNA: TGCAGCGTTGTAGGACTTAACTCCTACGAGCAGTACTTC
CDR3 protein: CSVVGLNSYEQYF

J gene: TRBJ2-2
D gene: .
V gene: TRBV24-1
clone size: .
CDR3 DNA: TGTGCCACCAGTGCCCAGGGAAAGACCGGGGAGCTGTTTTTT
CDR3 protein: CATSAQGKTGELFF

J gene: TRBJ1-6
D gene: .
V gene: TRBV28
clone size: .
CDR3 DNA: TGTGCCAGCACCCTAGACGGTGTTAATTCACCCCTCCACTTT
CDR3 protein: CASTLDGVNSPLHF

J gene: TRBJ2-3
D gene: .
V gene: TRBV29-1
clone size: .
CDR3 DNA: TGCAGTGGATTAGGAGGGGCTCAAGATACGCAGTATTTT
CDR3 protein: CSGLGGAQDTQYF

J gene: TRBJ2-1
D gene: TRBD1
V gene: TRBV15
clone size: .
CDR3 DNA: TGTGCCACCAGCAACAGGGGCAGCTCCTACAATGAGCAGTTCTTC
CDR3 protein: CATSNRGSSYNEQFF

J gene: TRBJ2-7
D gene: TRBD1
V gene: TRBV28
clone size: .
CDR3 DNA: TGTGCCGTATACAGGGGCGACGAGCAGTACTTC
CDR3 protein: CAVYRGDEQYF

J gene: TRBJ2-7
D gene: TRBD1
V gene: TRBV5-1
clone size: .
CDR3 DNA: TGCGCCAGCAGCAGCCAGGGGGTAACCTACGAGCAGTACTTC
CDR3 protein: CASSSQGVTYEQYF

J gene: TRBJ2-5
D gene: .
V gene: TRBV24-1
clone size: .
CDR3 DNA: TGTGCCACCAGTGATCTACCCGAGAGGATTGGGGAGACCCAGTACTTC
CDR3 protein: CATSDLPERIGETQYF

J gene: TRBJ1-2
D gene: TRBD1
V gene: TRBV28
clone size: few
CDR3 DNA: TGTGCCAGCAGTTTCCCAGGGGGCCAGGGCTACACCTTC
CDR3 protein: CASSFPGGQGYTF

J gene: TRBJ2-5
D gene: .
V gene: TRBV30
clone size: .
CDR3 DNA: TGTGCCTGGACTACAGGGGGGGGCGGTGAGACCCAGTACTTC
CDR3 protein: CAWTTGGGGETQYF

J gene: TRBJ2-1
D gene: TRBD1
V gene: TRBV3-1/TRBV3-2
clone size: .
CDR3 DNA: TGTGCCAGCAGCCGACAGGGGAATTTCTATGAGCAGTTCTTC
CDR3 protein: CASSRQGNFYEQFF

J gene: TRBJ1-3
D gene: .
V gene: TRBV15
clone size: .
CDR3 DNA: TGTGCCACCAGCAGAGGCGGCGGAGAAACTGGAAACACCATATATTTT
CDR3 protein: CATSRGGGETGNTIYF

J gene: TRBJ2-7
D gene: TRBD2
V gene: TRBV6-5
clone size: .
CDR3 DNA: TGTGCCAGTAGTTCCCTCAGCGGGAGAGGCGAGCAGTACTTC
CDR3 protein: CASSSLSGRGEQYF

J gene: TRBJ1-3
D gene: TRBD1
V gene: TRBV11-2
clone size: .
CDR3 DNA: TGTGCCAGCAGCTCCACGACAGGGTCAGGAAACACCATATATTTT
CDR3 protein: CASSSTTGSGNTIYF

J gene: TRBJ1-5
D gene: TRBD1
V gene: TRBV19
clone size: .
CDR3 DNA: TGTGCCAGTAGCCAACAGGGGAACCCAAGTCAGCCCCAGCATTTT
CDR3 protein: CASSQQGNPSQPQHF

J gene: TRBJ2-7
D gene: TRBD1
V gene: TRBV7-2
clone size: .
CDR3 DNA: TGTGCCAGCAGCTTAGAGGTGACAGGGTACGAGCAGTACTTC
CDR3 protein: CASSLEVTGYEQYF

J gene: TRBJ2-3
D gene: .
V gene: TRBV2
clone size: once
CDR3 DNA: TGTGCCAGCAGTGATGTGGCGGGGGCTGGTACGCAGTATTTT
CDR3 protein: CASSDVAGAGTQYF

J gene: TRBJ1-1
D gene: TRBD1
V gene: TRBV15
clone size: .
CDR3 DNA: TGTGCCACCAGCAAAACGGCCGGGACAGGGAACACTGAAGCTTTCTTT
CDR3 protein: CATSKTAGTGNTEAFF

J gene: TRBJ2-2
D gene: .
V gene: TRBV7-3
clone size: .
CDR3 DNA: TGTGCCAGCAGCTTAGTAAGAATTCGGGATGGCGGGGAGCTGTTTTTT
CDR3 protein: CASSLVRIRDGGELFF

J gene: TRBJ1-6
D gene: TRBD1
V gene: TRBV27
clone size: .
CDR3 DNA: TGTGCCAGCAGTTTGTACAGGGGGCGCGATTCACCCCTCCACTTT
CDR3 protein: CASSLYRGRDSPLHF

J gene: TRBJ2-1
D gene: TRBD2
V gene: TRBV24-1
clone size: .
CDR3 DNA: TGTGCCACCAGTGATCCCGGGACTAGCGGGAGCGGTGAGCAGTTCTTC
CDR3 protein: CATSDPGTSGSGEQFF

J gene: TRBJ2-7
D gene: TRBD1
V gene: TRBV6-5
clone size: .
CDR3 DNA: TGTGCCAGCAGGACAACCGGGACAGAGCTCTACGAGCAGTACTTC
CDR3 protein: CASRTTGTELYEQYF

J gene: TRBJ1-2
D gene: .
V gene: TRBV28
clone size: .
CDR3 DNA: TGTGCCAGCAGCCGACCGGGTAGGTCCCTAAGTGGCTACACCTTC
CDR3 protein: CASSRPGRSLSGYTF

J gene: TRBJ2-7
D gene: TRBD1
V gene: TRBV2
clone size: .
CDR3 DNA: TGTGCCCGAGGACAGGGGCGCGAGCAGTACTTC
CDR3 protein: CARGQGREQYF

J gene: TRBJ2-1
D gene: .
V gene: TRBV4-3
clone size: .
CDR3 DNA: TGCGCCAGCAGCCAAGATAGGGGCCCATTCGCGGGGAGCGGGCATGAGCAGTTCTTC
CDR3 protein: CASSQDRGPFAGSGHEQFF

J gene: TRBJ2-3
D gene: TRBD2
V gene: TRBV29-1
clone size: .
CDR3 DNA: TGCAGCATCCGGGGGGAGCTAGATACGCAGTATTTT
CDR3 protein: CSIRGELDTQYF

J gene: TRBJ2-1
D gene: TRBD2
V gene: TRBV7-3
clone size: .
CDR3 DNA: TGTGCCAGCAGCTTGAGGGGACTAGACAATGAGCAGTTCTTC
CDR3 protein: CASSLRGLDNEQFF

J gene: TRBJ2-7
D gene: .
V gene: TRBV7-9
clone size: .
CDR3 DNA: TGTGCCAGCGGATACAGTGTCGGCGAGCAGTACTTC
CDR3 protein: CASGYSVGEQYF

J gene: TRBJ2-5
D gene: .
V gene: TRBV4-2
clone size: .
CDR3 DNA: TGTGCCAGCAGCAAAGAGGTAACTTCCGAGACCCAGTACTTC
CDR3 protein: CASSKEVTSETQYF

J gene: TRBJ1-5
D gene: .
V gene: TRBV24-1
clone size: .
CDR3 DNA: TGTGCCACCAGTGAAAAAGGGGGGGTTCGGCCCCAGCATTTT
CDR3 protein: CATSEKGGVRPQHF

J gene: TRBJ1-5
D gene: TRBD1
V gene: TRBV28
clone size: .
CDR3 DNA: TGTGCCAGCAGTCCGGGACAGGGGTTCAATCAGCCCCAGCATTTT
CDR3 protein: CASSPGQGFNQPQHF

J gene: TRBJ2-7
D gene: TRBD1
V gene: TRBV5-5
clone size: .
CDR3 DNA: TGTGCCAGCAGCCTAGGACAGGGGGCGTCGGTAGCGGACTACGAGCAGTACTTC
CDR3 protein: CASSLGQGASVADYEQYF

J gene: TRBJ1-6
D gene: .
V gene: TRBV28
clone size: .
CDR3 DNA: TGTGCCAGCAGTTTAGTGTCGCCCTATCTCCTCCACTTT
CDR3 protein: CASSLVSPYLLHF

J gene: TRBJ2-5
D gene: .
V gene: TRBV28
clone size: .
CDR3 DNA: TGTGCCAGCACCCAGGGGACCCAACAGACCCAGTACTTC
CDR3 protein: CASTQGTQQTQYF

J gene: TRBJ2-5
D gene: .
V gene: TRBV5-1
clone size: .
CDR3 DNA: TGCGCCAGCAGCTTGGTGAGGCTGCAGGAGACCCAGTACTTC
CDR3 protein: CASSLVRLQETQYF

J gene: TRBJ2-1
D gene: .
V gene: TRBV19
clone size: .
CDR3 DNA: TGTGCCAGTAGTATAGCCTATGAGCAGTTCTTC
CDR3 protein: CASSIAYEQFF

J gene: TRBJ2-7
D gene: TRBD1
V gene: TRBV24-1
clone size: .
CDR3 DNA: TGTGCCACCATCCCGGGACAGCCCCACGAGCAGTACTTC
CDR3 protein: CATIPGQPHEQYF

J gene: TRBJ1-2
D gene: .
V gene: TRBV24-1
clone size: .
CDR3 DNA: TGTGCCACCAGTGATTTTGTCTTAGGGCAGGGTAACTATGGCTACACCTTC
CDR3 protein: CATSDFVLGQGNYGYTF

J gene: TRBJ2-3
D gene: TRBD2
V gene: TRBV6-2/TRBV6-3
clone size: .
CDR3 DNA: TGTGCCAGCAGTCCATCTAGCGGACGCACAGATACGCAGTATTTT
CDR3 protein: CASSPSSGRTDTQYF

J gene: TRBJ2-3
D gene: TRBD1
V gene: TRBV28
clone size: .
CDR3 DNA: TGTGCCAGCAGTGGGACAGGGGTCTACACAGATACGCAGTATTTT
CDR3 protein: CASSGTGVYTDTQYF

J gene: TRBJ1-6
D gene: TRBD1
V gene: TRBV28
clone size: .
CDR3 DNA: TGTGCCAGCAGTTTCGGTTTGACAGGGTGGAGCTCACCCCTCCACTTT
CDR3 protein: CASSFGLTGWSSPLHF